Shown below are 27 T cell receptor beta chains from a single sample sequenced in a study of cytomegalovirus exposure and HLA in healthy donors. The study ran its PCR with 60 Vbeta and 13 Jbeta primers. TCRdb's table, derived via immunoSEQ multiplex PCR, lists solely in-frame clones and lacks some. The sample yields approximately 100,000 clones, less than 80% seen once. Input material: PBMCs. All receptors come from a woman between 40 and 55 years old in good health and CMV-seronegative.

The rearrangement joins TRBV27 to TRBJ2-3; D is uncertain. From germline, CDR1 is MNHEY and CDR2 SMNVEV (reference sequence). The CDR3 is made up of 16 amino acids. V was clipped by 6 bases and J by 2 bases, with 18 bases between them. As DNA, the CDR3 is TGTGCCAGCAGCCCTGGTTTCAGCGAAAACACAGATACGCAGTATTTT. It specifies CASSPGFSENTDTQYF.

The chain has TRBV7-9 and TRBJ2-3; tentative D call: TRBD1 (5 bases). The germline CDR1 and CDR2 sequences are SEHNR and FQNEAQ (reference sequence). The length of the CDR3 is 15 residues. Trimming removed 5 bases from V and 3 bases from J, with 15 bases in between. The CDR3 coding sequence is TGTGCCAGCAGCCCCCGCAGGGCAGGGACAGATACGCAGTATTTT. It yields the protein CASSPRRAGTDTQYF.

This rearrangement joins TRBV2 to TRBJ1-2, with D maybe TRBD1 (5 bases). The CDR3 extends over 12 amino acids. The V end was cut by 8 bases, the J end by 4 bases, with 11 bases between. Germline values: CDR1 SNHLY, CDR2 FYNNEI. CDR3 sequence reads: CASDGGVYGYTF. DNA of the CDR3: TGTGCCAGCGACGGGGGGGTCTATGGCTACACCTTC. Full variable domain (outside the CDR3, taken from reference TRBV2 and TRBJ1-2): EPEVTQTPSHQVTQMGQEVILRCVPISNHLYFYWYRQILGQKVEFLVSFYNNEISEKSEIFDDQFSVERPDGSNFTLKIRSTKLEDSAMYFCASDGGVYGYTFGSGTRLTVV.

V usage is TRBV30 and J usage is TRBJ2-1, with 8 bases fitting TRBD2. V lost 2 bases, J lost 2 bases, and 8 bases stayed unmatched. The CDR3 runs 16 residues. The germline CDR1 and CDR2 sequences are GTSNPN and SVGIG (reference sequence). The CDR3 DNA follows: TGTGCCTGGAGTAGGGGACGGGGGGGGACCTACAATGAGCAGTTCTTC. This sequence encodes CAWSRGRGGTYNEQFF.

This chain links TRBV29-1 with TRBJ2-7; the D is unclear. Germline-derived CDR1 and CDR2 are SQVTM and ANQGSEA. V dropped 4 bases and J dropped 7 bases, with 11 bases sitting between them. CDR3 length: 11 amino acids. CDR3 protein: CSVVSAVEQYF. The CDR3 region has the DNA TGCAGCGTTGTCAGTGCCGTGGAGCAGTACTTC.

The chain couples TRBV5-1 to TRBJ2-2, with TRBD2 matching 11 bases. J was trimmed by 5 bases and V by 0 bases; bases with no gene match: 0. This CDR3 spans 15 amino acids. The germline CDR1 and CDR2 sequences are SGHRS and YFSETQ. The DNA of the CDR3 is TGCGCCAGCAGCTTGGCTAGCGGGAGGACCGGGGAGCTGTTTTTT. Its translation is CASSLASGRTGELFF.

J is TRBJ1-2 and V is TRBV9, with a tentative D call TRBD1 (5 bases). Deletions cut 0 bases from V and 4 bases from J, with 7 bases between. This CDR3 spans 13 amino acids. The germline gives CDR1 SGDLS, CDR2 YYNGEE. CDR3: CASSVGQLYGYTF. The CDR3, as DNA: TGTGCCAGCAGCGTAGGACAGCTCTATGGCTACACCTTC.

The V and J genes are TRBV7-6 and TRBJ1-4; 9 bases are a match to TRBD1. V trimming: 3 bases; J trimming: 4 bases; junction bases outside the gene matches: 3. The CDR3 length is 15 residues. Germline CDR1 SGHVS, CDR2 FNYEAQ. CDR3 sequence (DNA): TGTGCCAGCAGCTTTACAGGGGGCCTTAATGAAAAACTGTTTTTT. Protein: CASSFTGGLNEKLFF.

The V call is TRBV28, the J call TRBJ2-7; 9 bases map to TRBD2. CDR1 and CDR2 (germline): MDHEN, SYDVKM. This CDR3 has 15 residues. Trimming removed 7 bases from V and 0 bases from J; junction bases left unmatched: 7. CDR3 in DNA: TGTGCCAGCATTTCACTAGCGGGCAACTCCTACGAGCAGTACTTC. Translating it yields CASISLAGNSYEQYF.

CDR3: CASSVGPGAFSGNTIYF. The CDR3 nucleotides read TGTGCCAGCAGCGTAGGGCCAGGGGCCTTCTCTGGAAACACCATATATTTT. This chain connects TRBV9 to TRBJ1-3; TRBD1 might be the D (6 bases). Germline loops: CDR1 SGDLS, CDR2 YYNGEE. Between the trimmed V and J ends, which lost 0 bases and 0 bases, there was a span of 13 bases. The CDR3 spans 17 residues.

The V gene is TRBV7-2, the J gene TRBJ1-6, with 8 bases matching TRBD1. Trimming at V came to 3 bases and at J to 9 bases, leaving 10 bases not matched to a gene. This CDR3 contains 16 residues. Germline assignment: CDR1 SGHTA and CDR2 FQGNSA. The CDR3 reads CASSFEGTGGGSPLHF. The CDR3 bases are TGTGCCAGCAGCTTCGAAGGGACAGGAGGGGGTTCACCCCTCCACTTT. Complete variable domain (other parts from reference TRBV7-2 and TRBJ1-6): GAGVSQSPSNKVTEKGKDVELRCDPISGHTALYWYRQSLGQGLEFLIYFQGNSAPDKSGLPSDRFSAERTGGSVSTLTIQRTQQEDSAVYLCASSFEGTGGGSPLHFGNGTRLTVT.

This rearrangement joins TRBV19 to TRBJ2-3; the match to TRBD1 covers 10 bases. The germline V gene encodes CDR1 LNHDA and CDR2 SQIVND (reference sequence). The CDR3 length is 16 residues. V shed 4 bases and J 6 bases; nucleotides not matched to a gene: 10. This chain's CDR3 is CASSTAGTGVVDTQYF. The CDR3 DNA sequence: TGTGCCAGTAGTACAGCCGGGACAGGGGTCGTCGATACGCAGTATTTT.

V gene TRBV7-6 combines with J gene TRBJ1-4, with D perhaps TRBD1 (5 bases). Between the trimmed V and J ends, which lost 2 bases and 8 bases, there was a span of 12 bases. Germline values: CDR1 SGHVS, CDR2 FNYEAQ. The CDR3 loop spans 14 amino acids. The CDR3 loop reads CASSLNRLSEKLFF. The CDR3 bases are TGTGCCAGCAGCTTAAACAGGCTCAGCGAAAAACTGTTTTTT.

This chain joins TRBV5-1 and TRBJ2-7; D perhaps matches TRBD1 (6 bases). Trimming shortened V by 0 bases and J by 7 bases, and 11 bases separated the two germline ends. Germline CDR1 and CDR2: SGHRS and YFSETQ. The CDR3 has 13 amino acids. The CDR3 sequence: CASSLEDSEEQYF. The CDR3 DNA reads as TGCGCCAGCAGCTTGGAGGACAGTGAAGAGCAGTACTTC.

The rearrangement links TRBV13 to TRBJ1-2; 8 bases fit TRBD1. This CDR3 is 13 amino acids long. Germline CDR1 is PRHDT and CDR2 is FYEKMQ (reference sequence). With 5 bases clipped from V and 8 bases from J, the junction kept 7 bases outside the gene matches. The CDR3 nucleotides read TGTGCCAGCAGCACCCGGACAGGGTACGGCTACACCTTC. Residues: CASSTRTGYGYTF.

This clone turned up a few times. The CDR3 DNA sequence: TGTGCCAGCAGTTTACAGGGATCCTACAATGAGCAGTTCTTC. Amino acid sequence: CASSLQGSYNEQFF. The chain links TRBV27 to TRBJ2-1; possibly TRBD1 for D (5 bases). Germline assignment: CDR1 MNHEY and CDR2 SMNVEV (reference sequence). The CDR3 runs to 14 residues. V lost 2 bases, J lost 1 base, and 6 bases lay in between.

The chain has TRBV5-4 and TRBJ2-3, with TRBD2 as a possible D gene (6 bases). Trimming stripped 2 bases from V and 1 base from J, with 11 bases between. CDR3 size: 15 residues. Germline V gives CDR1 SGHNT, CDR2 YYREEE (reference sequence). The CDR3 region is CASSLGVAGTDTQYF. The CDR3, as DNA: TGTGCCAGCAGCTTAGGAGTAGCGGGCACAGATACGCAGTATTTT.

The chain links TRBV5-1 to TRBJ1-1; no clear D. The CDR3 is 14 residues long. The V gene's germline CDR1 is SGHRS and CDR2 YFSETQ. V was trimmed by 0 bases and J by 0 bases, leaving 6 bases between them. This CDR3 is CASSLVSVNTEAFF. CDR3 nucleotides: TGCGCCAGCAGCTTGGTGTCGGTGAACACTGAAGCTTTCTTT. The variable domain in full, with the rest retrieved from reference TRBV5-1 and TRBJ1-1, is KAGVTQTPRYLIKTRGQQVTLSCSPISGHRSVSWYQQTPGQGLQFLFEYFSETQRNKGNFPGRFSGRQFSNSRSEMNVSTLELGDSALYLCASSLVSVNTEAFFGQGTRLTVV.

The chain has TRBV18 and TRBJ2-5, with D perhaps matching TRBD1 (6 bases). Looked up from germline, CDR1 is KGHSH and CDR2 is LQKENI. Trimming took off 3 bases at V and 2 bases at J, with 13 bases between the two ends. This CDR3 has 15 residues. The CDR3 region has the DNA TGTGCCAGCTCACCCCGGACAGTAGCTCAAGAGACCCAGTACTTC. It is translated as CASSPRTVAQETQYF.

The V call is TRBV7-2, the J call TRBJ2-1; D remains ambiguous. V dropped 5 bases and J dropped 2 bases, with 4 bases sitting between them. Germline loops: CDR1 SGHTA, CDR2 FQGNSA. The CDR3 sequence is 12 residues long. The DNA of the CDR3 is TGTGCCAGCAGCCCGGCCTACAATGAGCAGTTCTTC. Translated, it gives CASSPAYNEQFF.

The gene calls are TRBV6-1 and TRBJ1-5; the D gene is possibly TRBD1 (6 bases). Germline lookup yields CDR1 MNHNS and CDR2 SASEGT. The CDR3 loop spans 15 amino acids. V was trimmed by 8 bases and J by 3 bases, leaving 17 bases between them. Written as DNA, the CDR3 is TGTGCCAGCCTAAACAGGGTTTTAATCAATCAGCCCCAGCATTTT. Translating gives CASLNRVLINQPQHF.

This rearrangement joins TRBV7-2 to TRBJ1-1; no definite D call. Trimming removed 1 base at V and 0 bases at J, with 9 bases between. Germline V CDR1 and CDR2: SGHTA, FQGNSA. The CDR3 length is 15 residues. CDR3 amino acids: CASSLEVTMNTEAFF. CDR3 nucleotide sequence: TGTGCCAGCAGCTTAGAGGTCACTATGAACACTGAAGCTTTCTTT.

The DNA for the CDR3 is TGTGCCAGCAGTTTATCGATACAGACCATGAACTATGGCTACACCTTC. Its protein is CASSLSIQTMNYGYTF. The genes are TRBV27 and TRBJ1-2; D is unclear. This CDR3 contains 16 residues. V lost 0 bases to trimming and J lost 2 bases, with 13 bases between them. CDR1 and CDR2 (germline): MNHEY, SMNVEV (reference sequence).

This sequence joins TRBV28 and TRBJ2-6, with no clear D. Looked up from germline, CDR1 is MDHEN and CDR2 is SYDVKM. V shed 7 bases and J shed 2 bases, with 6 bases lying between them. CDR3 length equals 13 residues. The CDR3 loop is CASTKPGANVLTF. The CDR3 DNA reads TGTGCCAGCACCAAGCCTGGGGCCAACGTCCTGACTTTC.

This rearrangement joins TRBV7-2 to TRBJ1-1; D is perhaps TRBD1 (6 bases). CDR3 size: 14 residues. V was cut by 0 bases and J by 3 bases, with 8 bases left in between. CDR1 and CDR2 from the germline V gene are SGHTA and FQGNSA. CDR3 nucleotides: TGTGCCAGCAGCTTAGCAGGGGGACACACTGAAGCTTTCTTT. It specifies CASSLAGGHTEAFF.

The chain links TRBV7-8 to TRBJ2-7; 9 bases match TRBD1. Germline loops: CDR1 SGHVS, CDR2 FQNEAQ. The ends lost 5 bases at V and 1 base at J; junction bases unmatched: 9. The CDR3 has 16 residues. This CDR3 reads CASSREGTGLSYEQYF. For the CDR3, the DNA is TGTGCCAGCAGCAGGGAGGGGACAGGGCTTTCCTACGAGCAGTACTTC. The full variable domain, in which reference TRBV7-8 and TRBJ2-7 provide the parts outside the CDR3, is GAGVSQSPRYKVAKRGQDVALRCDPISGHVSLFWYQQALGQGPEFLTYFQNEAQLDKSGLPSDRFFAERPEGSVSTLKIQRTQQEDSAVYLCASSREGTGLSYEQYFGPGTRLTVT.

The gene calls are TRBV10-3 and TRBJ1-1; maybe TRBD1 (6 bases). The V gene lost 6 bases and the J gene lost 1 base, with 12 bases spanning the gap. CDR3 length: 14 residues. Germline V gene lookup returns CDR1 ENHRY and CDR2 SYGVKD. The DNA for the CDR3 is TGTGCCATCAGGGACAGCAGGGGGAACACTGAAGCTTTCTTT. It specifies CAIRDSRGNTEAFF.